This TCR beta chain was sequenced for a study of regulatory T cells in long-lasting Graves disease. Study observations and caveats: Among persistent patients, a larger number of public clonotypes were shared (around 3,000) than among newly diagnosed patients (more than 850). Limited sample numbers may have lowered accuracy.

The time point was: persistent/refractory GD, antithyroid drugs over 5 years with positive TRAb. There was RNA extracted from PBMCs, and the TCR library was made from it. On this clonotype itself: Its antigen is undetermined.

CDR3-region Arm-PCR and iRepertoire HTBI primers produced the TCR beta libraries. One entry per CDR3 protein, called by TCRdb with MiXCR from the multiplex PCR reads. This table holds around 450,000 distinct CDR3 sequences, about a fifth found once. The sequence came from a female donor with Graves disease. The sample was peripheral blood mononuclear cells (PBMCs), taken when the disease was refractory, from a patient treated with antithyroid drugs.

The CDR3 spells CASSLYRDGGAGELFF. Written as DNA, the CDR3 is TGTGCCAGCAGCCTCTACCGGGACGGGGGCGCCGGGGAGCTGTTTTTT. This chain connects TRBV13 to TRBJ2-2, with D perhaps being TRBD1 or TRBD2 (6 bases each). CDR1 and CDR2 (germline): PRHDT, FYEKMQ (reference sequence). Trimming removed 5 bases from V and 6 bases from J, with 19 bases in between. This CDR3 contains 16 residues.